Following are 25 T cell receptor beta chains from one sample sequenced in a study of blood T cells in healthy people across ages. A second roughly 7 to 11 cycle PCR used barcoded and J-beta primers. One entry per CDR3 protein results from TCRdb running MiXCR on the 5' RACE reads. This table has around 870,000 distinct CDR3 sequences, roughly 26% appearing once. Sequencing used blood. All receptors derive from a woman at least 80 years old in good health.

V gene TRBV7-9 combines with J gene TRBJ1-4; the D gene is possibly TRBD1 (6 bases). CDR1 is SEHNR and CDR2 is FQNEAQ in the germline V gene (reference sequence). The V end was cut by 1 base, the J end by 7 bases, with 13 bases between. The CDR3 contains 15 residues. The DNA of the CDR3 is TGTGCCAGCAGCTTAGGGGGGCCTCGAGGTGAAAAACTGTTTTTT. Its protein product is CASSLGGPRGEKLFF.

This clonotype was observed many times. The rearrangement uses TRBV7-9 and TRBJ2-5, with D uncertain. Germline V lookup: CDR1 SEHNR, CDR2 FQNEAQ (reference sequence). Trimming cost V 5 bases and J 1 base, with 8 bases left between them. The CDR3 sequence is 13 residues long. CDR3 sequence: CASSRTPQETQYF. CDR3 DNA: TGTGCCAGCAGCAGAACACCCCAAGAGACCCAGTACTTC.

This chain joins TRBV9 and TRBJ2-3, with D uncertain. CDR1 SGDLS and CDR2 YYNGEE come from the germline V gene. This CDR3 has 15 amino acids. The germline V and J ends were trimmed by 2 bases and 0 bases, with 10 bases remaining between them. CDR3 DNA sequence: TGTGCCAGCAGCGTGGGTAGCCTAAGCACAGATACGCAGTATTTT. The encoded protein is CASSVGSLSTDTQYF.

This clonotype was counted at least ten times. V gene TRBV5-6 combines with J gene TRBJ2-6; D is possibly TRBD1 (6 bases). Germline V gene lookup returns CDR1 SGHDT and CDR2 YYEEEE. This CDR3 region has 18 residues. The germline V and J ends were trimmed by 4 bases and 3 bases, with 20 bases remaining between them. The CDR3 region is CASSPQGSGLGGANVLTF. The CDR3, as DNA: TGTGCCAGCAGCCCACAGGGAAGTGGTCTGGGTGGGGCCAACGTCCTGACTTTC.

This rearrangement joins TRBV2 to TRBJ1-5; TRBD1 is a possible D gene (5 bases). The CDR3 extends over 16 amino acids. V lost 5 bases and J 4 bases, leaving 18 bases between the germline ends. Germline CDR1 reads SNHLY; CDR2 reads FYNNEI. CDR3 bases: TGTGCCAGCAGTCCCCGCGGGCAGGGAGGAAATCAGCCCCAGCATTTT. Its translation: CASSPRGQGGNQPQHF.

As for this clonotype: This clone may be a read error of a much larger clone one base away. V is TRBV18 and J is TRBJ2-5; TRBD2 matches at 11 bases. The CDR3 is 15 amino acids. Germline V lookup: CDR1 KGHSH, CDR2 LQKENI. The chain's CDR3 is CASSTQGLAEEAQYF. The CDR3 nucleotides read TGTGCCAGCTCAACCCAGGGACTAGCGGAAGAGGCCCAGTACTTC.

This clonotype was picked up one time. The V gene is TRBV3-1, the J gene TRBJ2-7, with a weak D call TRBD2 (6 bases). CDR1 is LGHDT and CDR2 is YNNKEL in the germline V gene (reference sequence). The CDR3 covers 16 residues. The V gene lost 1 base and the J gene lost 0 bases, with 13 bases spanning the gap. The CDR3 spells CASSQGSGFGSYEQYF. CDR3 nucleotides: TGTGCCAGCAGCCAAGGAAGCGGGTTCGGCTCCTACGAGCAGTACTTC.

This clonotype was seen many times. The gene calls are TRBV7-2 and TRBJ2-3, with D hard to call. The CDR3 spans 12 residues. The germline CDR1 and CDR2 sequences are SGHTA and FQGNSA. Trimming cost V 5 bases and J 4 bases, with 7 bases left between them. The CDR3 reads CASSRLADTQYF. The CDR3 nucleotides are TGTGCCAGCAGCCGCCTGGCAGATACGCAGTATTTT.

The gene calls are TRBV7-2 and TRBJ1-6; D is possibly TRBD1 (5 bases). CDR1 and CDR2 from the germline V gene are SGHTA and FQGNSA. This CDR3 has 16 residues. Between the trimmed V and J ends, which lost 2 bases and 5 bases, there was a span of 13 bases. Here the CDR3 reads CASSLRSAGNNSPLHF. CDR3 sequence (DNA): TGTGCCAGCAGCTTAAGAAGCGCAGGGAATAATTCACCCCTCCACTTT.

CDR3 coding DNA: TGTGCCAGCAGCGTAGTCGGGGGCACAGATACGCAGTATTTT. This encodes CASSVVGGTDTQYF. V and J are TRBV9 and TRBJ2-3; tentative D call: TRBD2 (5 bases). This CDR3 contains 14 residues. V was shortened by 0 bases and J by 1 base, with 6 bases between the two germline ends. Per the germline V gene, CDR1 is SGDLS and CDR2 is YYNGEE.

In its sample, this clonotype was seen many times. The chain employs TRBV2 and TRBJ2-6; perhaps D is TRBD1 or TRBD2 (6 bases each). The germline gives CDR1 SNHLY, CDR2 FYNNEI. Trimming cost V 2 bases and J 2 bases, with 10 bases left between them. CDR3 length equals 16 residues. The CDR3 DNA reads TGTGCCAGCAGTGAATTGGGGGGCACTGGGGCCAACGTCCTGACTTTC. Residues: CASSELGGTGANVLTF.

This clonotype was detected many times. This chain links TRBV5-1 with TRBJ2-3; D might be TRBD1 (5 bases). The ends were cut back, 4 bases at V and 3 bases at J, with 21 bases in the middle. The germline V gene has CDR1 SGHRS and CDR2 YFSETQ. The CDR3 contains 17 residues. The CDR3 DNA sequence: TGCGCCAGCAGCCCGCAGGGTGGATACGCCCTGACAGATACGCAGTATTTT. It yields the protein CASSPQGGYALTDTQYF.

This clonotype was detected ten times or more. The rearrangement joins TRBV5-1 to TRBJ2-5; 8 bases line up with TRBD2. The CDR3 spans 15 residues. V trimming: 4 bases; J trimming: 1 base; junction bases outside the gene matches: 6. The germline V gene encodes CDR1 SGHRS and CDR2 YFSETQ. The CDR3 protein is CASSTTLAAQETQYF. As DNA, the CDR3 is TGCGCCAGCAGCACGACACTAGCGGCCCAAGAGACCCAGTACTTC. Filled out from reference TRBV5-1 and TRBJ2-5, the complete variable domain reads KAGVTQTPRYLIKTRGQQVTLSCSPISGHRSVSWYQQTPGQGLQFLFEYFSETQRNKGNFPGRFSGRQFSNSRSEMNVSTLELGDSALYLCASSTTLAAQETQYFGPGTRLLVL.

This clonotype was counted at least ten times. The chain has TRBV2 and TRBJ2-4, with 7 bases matching TRBD1. The length of the CDR3 is 15 residues. J lost 5 bases, V lost 3 bases, and 7 bases had no gene match. The germline V gene has CDR1 SNHLY and CDR2 FYNNEI. CDR3 bases: TGTGCCAGCAGTGAGGCCAGGGGGATAGAAAACATTCAGTACTTC. It translates to CASSEARGIENIQYF.

Comments on this clonotype: This may be a read error, as it is one base from a much larger clone. The chain uses TRBV20-1 and TRBJ2-5; tentatively, D is TRBD2 (6 bases). Trimming stripped 6 bases from V and 11 bases from J, with 22 bases between. The CDR3 has 13 amino acids. CDR1 and CDR2 from the germline V gene are DFQATT and SNEGSKA (reference sequence). The CDR3 protein is CSATRDGAREQYF. CDR3 DNA: TGCAGTGCGACTCGGGACGGCGCACGGGAGCAGTACTTC.

This clonotype was detected a few times. The chain recombines TRBV20-1 with TRBJ1-1; D is ambiguous. V lost 1 base, J lost 0 bases, and 15 bases lay in between. The CDR3 runs 16 residues. Germline V gene data show CDR1 as DFQATT and CDR2 as SNEGSKA (reference sequence). This CDR3 is CSARGIADILNTEAFF. Here the CDR3 DNA reads TGCAGTGCTAGAGGCATCGCCGACATATTGAACACTGAAGCTTTCTTT.

The V and J genes are TRBV10-1 and TRBJ2-2, with 11 bases fitting TRBD2. Germline trimming cut 5 bases from V and 3 bases from J; bases unmatched to any gene: 2. CDR1 is WNHNN and CDR2 is SYGVQD in the germline V gene (reference sequence). This CDR3 is 15 amino acids long. As DNA, the CDR3 is TGCGCCAGCAGTCATAGCGGGGGGGACACCGGGGAGCTGTTTTTT. Protein sequence: CASSHSGGDTGELFF.

J is TRBJ2-7 and V is TRBV6-5; 7 bases match TRBD2. CDR1 is MNHEY and CDR2 is SVGAGI in the germline V gene. V was clipped by 4 bases and J by 4 bases; unmatched bases: 7. The CDR3 spans 14 residues. The CDR3 DNA follows: TGTGCCAGCAGTTGGGGGGGAGGTTTGTACGAGCAGTACTTC. Translating gives CASSWGGGLYEQYF.

The rearrangement links TRBV12-3 or TRBV12-4 to TRBJ2-3, with D hard to call. There are 13 residues in the CDR3. V was pared by 2 bases and J by 15 bases, with 18 bases between. The CDR3 DNA reads TGTGCCAGCAGTTTATTGGGCACAGATATGGAATATTTT. Translation: CASSLLGTDMEYF.

This clonotype occurred a few times. This chain connects TRBV10-2 to TRBJ2-5; 10 bases align to TRBD2. The CDR3 is made up of 14 amino acids. From germline, CDR1 is WSHSY and CDR2 SAAADI. V lost 6 bases and J lost 5; bases outside the gene matches: 6. DNA for the CDR3: TGCGCCAGCAGGGGCCTAGCGGGGGCTGAGACCCAGTACTTC. Translating it yields CASRGLAGAETQYF.

This clonotype was counted many times. The rearrangement joins TRBV28 to TRBJ2-3, with D possibly TRBD1 on 5 matching bases. The CDR3 is made up of 15 amino acids. CDR1 MDHEN and CDR2 SYDVKM come from the germline V gene. Trimming cost V 2 bases and J 5 bases, with 14 bases left between them. The CDR3, as DNA: TGTGCCAGCAGTTTAAGAGCAGGGCCCCTAGATACGCAGTATTTT. The encoded protein is CASSLRAGPLDTQYF.

Of note for this clonotype: This may stem from a read error, because a much larger clone lies one nucleotide away. The chain uses TRBV5-4 and TRBJ2-1; 13 positions match TRBD2. J lost 2 bases, V lost 1 base, and 6 bases had no gene match. CDR3 size: 18 residues. Germline values: CDR1 SGHNT, CDR2 YYREEE (reference sequence). In nucleotides, the CDR3 is TGTGCCAGCAGCTTGTTACTAGCGGGGGGGCGGCCCTACAATGAGCAGTTCTTC. Translated: CASSLLLAGGRPYNEQFF.

The sample holds many counts of this clonotype. J is TRBJ2-1 and V is TRBV5-5; maybe TRBD1 (6 bases). The CDR3 spans 15 residues. CDR1 is SGHKS, CDR2 YYEKEE, per germline (reference sequence). Trimming took 4 bases from V and 0 from J, leaving 11 bases between them. In DNA, the CDR3 is TGTGCCAGCAGCACAACAGGGAGCTCCTACAATGAGCAGTTCTTC. Translating it yields CASSTTGSSYNEQFF.

Ten or more counts support this clonotype. J is TRBJ1-2 and V is TRBV20-1; D gene uncertain. CDR1 is DFQATT and CDR2 is SNEGSKA in the germline V gene (reference sequence). The CDR3 loop spans 15 amino acids. V lost 0 bases and J 1 base, leaving 12 bases between the germline ends. The CDR3 DNA reads TGCAGTGCTAGAGATCCCAGGAAATTTAACTATGGCTACACCTTC. Protein: CSARDPRKFNYGYTF.

This clonotype has a count of ten or more. This chain joins TRBV6-6 and TRBJ2-7; D is unclear. V shed 5 bases and J shed 4 bases, with 12 bases lying between them. Germline values: CDR1 MNHNY, CDR2 SVGAGI (reference sequence). CDR3 length equals 13 residues. In DNA, the CDR3 is TGTGCCAGCAGTCGCTCCTTAAGGTACGAGCAGTACTTC. Protein product: CASSRSLRYEQYF.